The 2 T cell receptor beta chains given below trace back to one sample, sequenced in a study of blood T cell repertoires in COVID-19. Measured with immunoSEQ multiplex PCR; TCRdb has only the in-frame clones, and not every one. The top ten clones hold under 2% of a sample with over 200,000 clones, around 80% of them seen once. Sequencing was performed on PBMCs or T cells enriched from blood (not recorded which). The source of these receptors is a man aged 55 to 70 who had recovered from COVID-19.

This clone was detected once. J is TRBJ1-2 and V is TRBV6-1; 12 positions match TRBD1. CDR1 is MNHNS, CDR2 SASEGT, per germline. The CDR3 totals 16 residues. V lost 4 bases to trimming and J lost 0 bases; unmatched junction nucleotides: 3. The CDR3 coding sequence is TGTGCCAGCAGTGGGGGACAGGGGGCGCCTAACTATGGCTACACCTTC. Translated: CASSGGQGAPNYGYTF.

The chain carries TRBV5-4 and TRBJ1-1; TRBD1 is a possible D gene (6 bases). Trimming stripped 4 bases from V and 5 bases from J, with 18 bases between. The length of the CDR3 is 15 residues. Germline assignment: CDR1 SGHNT and CDR2 YYREEE (reference sequence). The CDR3 protein is CASSGGSRGGTEAFF. The CDR3 DNA is TGTGCCAGCAGCGGGGGGAGCAGGGGAGGGACTGAAGCTTTCTTT.